A selection of T cell receptor beta chains follows, all from one sample in a study of post-analysis software for immune sequencing data. TCRdb independently ran MiXCR on the PCR reads; one entry per CDR3 protein. The profile shows approximately 440,000 distinct CDR3 sequences, roughly 45% of them singletons. Sequenced sample: blood. The receptor source for this set is a girl aged 10-17 years with multiple sclerosis. The CDR3 runs from the conserved cysteine through the conserved F or W. D genes are given only for firm matches. Part of the rows lack a size; the others show once, few, many or a class for expanded clones.

cdr3_nt	cdr3_aa	v_call	j_call	clone_size	d_call
TGCGCCAGCAGCCAAGAGATCCAGGTCAGACGAAACACTGAAGCTTTCTTT	CASSQEIQVRRNTEAFF	TRBV4-1	TRBJ1-1	once	-
TGTGCCAGCAGTCCCGGACAGGTCTCCTACGAGCAGTACTTC	CASSPGQVSYEQYF	TRBV28	TRBJ2-7	-	TRBD1
TGTGCCACCAGCAGTAGCCCCCGGGAGACCCAGTACTTC	CATSSSPRETQYF	TRBV15	TRBJ2-5	-	-
TGTGCCAGCAGGGGACTGGGACTAGCGGGAGAAAGGGGCTACGAGCAGTACTTC	CASRGLGLAGERGYEQYF	TRBV2	TRBJ2-7	-	TRBD2
TGCAGTGCCGTTACTAGCGGGAGGGTCAATGAGCAGTTCTTC	CSAVTSGRVNEQFF	TRBV20-1	TRBJ2-1	-	TRBD2
TGTGCCAGCAGCGCTGGACTAGCGGACTACAATGAGCAGTACTTC	CASSAGLADYNEQYF	TRBV7-9	TRBJ2-5	-	TRBD2
TGTGCCAGCGGGCAGGGGATTACCTACGAGCAGTACTTC	CASGQGITYEQYF	TRBV9	TRBJ2-7	-	-
TGTGCCAGCAGTTCCGAACAGGGGGCGTCTTACGAGCAGTACTTC	CASSSEQGASYEQYF	TRBV27	TRBJ2-7	-	TRBD1
TGTGCCAGCAGTTTCCCGGGGAGCACAGATACGCAGTATTTT	CASSFPGSTDTQYF	TRBV25-1	TRBJ2-3	few	-
TGCGCCAGCAGCCAAGATCAACCGGGGACCTACACCTTC	CASSQDQPGTYTF	TRBV4-1	TRBJ1-2	-	-
TGTGCCAGCAGTTTATCGGCAGGAATCTCCTACGAGCAGTACTTC	CASSLSAGISYEQYF	TRBV27	TRBJ2-7	-	-